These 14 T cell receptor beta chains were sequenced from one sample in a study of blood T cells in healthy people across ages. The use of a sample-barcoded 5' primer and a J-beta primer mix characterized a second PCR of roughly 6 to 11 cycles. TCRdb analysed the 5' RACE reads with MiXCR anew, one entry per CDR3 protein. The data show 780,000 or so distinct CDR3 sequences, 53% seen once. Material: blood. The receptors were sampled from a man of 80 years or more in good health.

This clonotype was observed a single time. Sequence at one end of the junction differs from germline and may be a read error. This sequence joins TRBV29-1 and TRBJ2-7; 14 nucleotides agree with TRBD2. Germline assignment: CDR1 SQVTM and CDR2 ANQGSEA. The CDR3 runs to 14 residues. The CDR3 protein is CNVAGTSGGIEQYF. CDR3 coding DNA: TGCAACGTTGCTGGGACTAGCGGGGGAATCGAGCAGTACTTC.

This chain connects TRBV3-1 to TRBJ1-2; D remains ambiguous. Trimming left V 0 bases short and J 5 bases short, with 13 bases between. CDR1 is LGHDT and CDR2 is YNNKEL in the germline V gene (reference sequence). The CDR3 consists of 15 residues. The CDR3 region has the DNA TGTGCCAGCAGCCAAGAATATCGGAGGCCTTATGGCTACACCTTC. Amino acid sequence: CASSQEYRRPYGYTF.

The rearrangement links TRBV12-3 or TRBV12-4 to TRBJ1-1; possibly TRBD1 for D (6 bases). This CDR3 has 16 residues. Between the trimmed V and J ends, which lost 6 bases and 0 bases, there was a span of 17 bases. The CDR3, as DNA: TGTGCCAGCAGCTCCCGGGGGGGCCTTATGAACACTGAAGCTTTCTTT. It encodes CASSSRGGLMNTEAFF.

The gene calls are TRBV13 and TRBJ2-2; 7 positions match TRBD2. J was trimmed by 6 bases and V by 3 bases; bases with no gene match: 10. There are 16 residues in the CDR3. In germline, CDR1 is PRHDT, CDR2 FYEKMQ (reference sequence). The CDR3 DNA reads TGTGCCAGCAGCTTGACCAGGCTAGCGGTTCCCGGGGAGCTGTTTTTT. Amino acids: CASSLTRLAVPGELFF.

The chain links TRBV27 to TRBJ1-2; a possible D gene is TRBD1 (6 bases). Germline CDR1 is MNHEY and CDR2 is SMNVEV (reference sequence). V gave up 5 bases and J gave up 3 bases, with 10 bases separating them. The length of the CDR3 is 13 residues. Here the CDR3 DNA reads TGTGCCAGCAGTCAACAGGGACACTATGGCTACACCTTC. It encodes CASSQQGHYGYTF.

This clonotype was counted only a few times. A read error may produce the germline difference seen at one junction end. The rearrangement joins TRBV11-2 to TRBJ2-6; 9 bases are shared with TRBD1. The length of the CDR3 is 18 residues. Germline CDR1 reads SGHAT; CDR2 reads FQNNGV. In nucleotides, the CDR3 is TGTGCCAGCAGCTCTCGGGGGACAGGGAACTCTGGGGCCAACGCCCTGACTTTC. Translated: CASSSRGTGNSGANALTF.

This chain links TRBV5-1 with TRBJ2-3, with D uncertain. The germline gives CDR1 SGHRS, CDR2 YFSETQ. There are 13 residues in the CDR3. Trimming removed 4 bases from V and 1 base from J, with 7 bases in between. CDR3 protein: CASSDTRTDTQYF. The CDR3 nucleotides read TGCGCCAGCAGCGATACCCGCACAGATACGCAGTATTTT.

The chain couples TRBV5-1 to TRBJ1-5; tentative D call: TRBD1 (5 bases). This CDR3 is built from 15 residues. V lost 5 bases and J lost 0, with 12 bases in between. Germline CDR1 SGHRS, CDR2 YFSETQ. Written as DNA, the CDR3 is TGCGCCAGCAGGCCTCAAGGGGATAGCAATCAGCCCCAGCATTTT. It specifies CASRPQGDSNQPQHF.

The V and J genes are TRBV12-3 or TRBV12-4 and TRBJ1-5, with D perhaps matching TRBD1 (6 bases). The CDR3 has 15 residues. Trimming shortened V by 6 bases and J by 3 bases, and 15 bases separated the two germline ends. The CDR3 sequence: CASSQSTGFNQPQHF. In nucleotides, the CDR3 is TGTGCCAGCAGCCAATCCACAGGGTTCAATCAGCCCCAGCATTTT.

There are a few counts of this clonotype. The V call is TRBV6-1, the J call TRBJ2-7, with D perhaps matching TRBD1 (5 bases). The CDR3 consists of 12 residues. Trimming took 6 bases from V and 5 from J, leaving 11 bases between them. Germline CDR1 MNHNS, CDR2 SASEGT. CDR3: CASSRATNEQYF. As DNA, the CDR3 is TGTGCCAGCAGCAGGGCTACTAACGAGCAGTACTTC.

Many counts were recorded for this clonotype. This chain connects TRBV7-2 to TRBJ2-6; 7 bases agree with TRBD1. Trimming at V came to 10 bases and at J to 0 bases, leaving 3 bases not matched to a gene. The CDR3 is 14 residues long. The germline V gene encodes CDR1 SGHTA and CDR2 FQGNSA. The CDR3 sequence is CATKGASGANVLTF. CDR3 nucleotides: TGTGCCACCAAGGGGGCCTCTGGGGCCAACGTCCTGACTTTC. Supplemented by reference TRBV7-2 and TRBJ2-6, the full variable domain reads GAGVSQSPSNKVTEKGKDVELRCDPISGHTALYWYRQSLGQGLEFLIYFQGNSAPDKSGLPSDRFSAERTGGSVSTLTIQRTQQEDSAVYLCATKGASGANVLTFGAGSRLTVL.

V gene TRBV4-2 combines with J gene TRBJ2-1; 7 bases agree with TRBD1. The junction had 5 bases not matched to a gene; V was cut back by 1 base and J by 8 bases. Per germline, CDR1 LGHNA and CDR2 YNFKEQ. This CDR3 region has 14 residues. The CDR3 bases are TGTGCCAGCAGCCAAGGACAGGGTCGGGATGAGCAGTTCTTC. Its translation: CASSQGQGRDEQFF.

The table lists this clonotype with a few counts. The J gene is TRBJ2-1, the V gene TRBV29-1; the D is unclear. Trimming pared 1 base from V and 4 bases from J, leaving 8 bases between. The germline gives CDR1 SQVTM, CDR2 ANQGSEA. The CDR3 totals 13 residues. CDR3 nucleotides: TGCAGCGTTGAAGGGATTACATACAATGAGCAGTTCTTC. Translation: CSVEGITYNEQFF.

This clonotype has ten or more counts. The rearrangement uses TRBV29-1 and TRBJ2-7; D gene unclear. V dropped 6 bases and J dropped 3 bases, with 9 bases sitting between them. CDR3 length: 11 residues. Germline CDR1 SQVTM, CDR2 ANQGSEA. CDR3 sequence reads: CSVKDIYEQYF. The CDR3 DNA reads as TGCAGCGTCAAAGACATCTACGAGCAGTACTTC.